The clone carrying this T cell receptor (beta chain) was seen many times. Antigen specificity is unknown. These data originate in a study of response to subunit inactivated influenza vaccine. The study's findings and limits: With each seasonal influenza vaccination, the authors suggested, few new T cells are recruited.

TCRdb reprocessed the RT-PCR reads with MiXCR, giving one entry per CDR3 protein. The profile shows about 780,000 distinct CDR3 sequences, approximately 17% of them singletons. The receptor's source is a man aged 50-60 years who received an inactivated influenza vaccine. The starting material was PBMCs from blood, obtained 4 to 6 days after vaccination.

Here the CDR3 DNA reads TGTGCCAGCAGCCTACAGAGCGGGGCCCACAATGAGCAGTTCTTC. Its protein product is CASSLQSGAHNEQFF. V usage is TRBV12-3 or TRBV12-4 and J usage is TRBJ2-1, with 7 bases identical to TRBD2. This CDR3 has 15 amino acids. Trimming at V came to 6 bases and at J to 5 bases, leaving 10 bases not matched to a gene.